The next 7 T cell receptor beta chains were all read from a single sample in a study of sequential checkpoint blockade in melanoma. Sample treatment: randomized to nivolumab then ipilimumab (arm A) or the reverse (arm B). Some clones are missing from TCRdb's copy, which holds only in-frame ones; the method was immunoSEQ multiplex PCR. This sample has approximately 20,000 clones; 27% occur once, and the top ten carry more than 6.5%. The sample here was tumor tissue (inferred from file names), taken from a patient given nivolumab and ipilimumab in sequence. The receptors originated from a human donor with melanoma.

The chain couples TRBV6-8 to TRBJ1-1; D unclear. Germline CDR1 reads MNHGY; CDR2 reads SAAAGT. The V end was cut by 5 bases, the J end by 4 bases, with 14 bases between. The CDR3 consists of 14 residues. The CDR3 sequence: CASSQNRDSTEAFF. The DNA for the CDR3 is TGTGCCAGCAGTCAGAACCGGGATTCCACTGAAGCTTTCTTT.

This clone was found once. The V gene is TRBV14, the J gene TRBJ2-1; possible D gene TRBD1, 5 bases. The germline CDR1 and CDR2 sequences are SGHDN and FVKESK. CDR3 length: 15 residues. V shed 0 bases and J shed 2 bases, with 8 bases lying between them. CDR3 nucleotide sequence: TGTGCCAGCAGCCAAGACAGGGTTACCTACAATGAGCAGTTCTTC. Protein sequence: CASSQDRVTYNEQFF.

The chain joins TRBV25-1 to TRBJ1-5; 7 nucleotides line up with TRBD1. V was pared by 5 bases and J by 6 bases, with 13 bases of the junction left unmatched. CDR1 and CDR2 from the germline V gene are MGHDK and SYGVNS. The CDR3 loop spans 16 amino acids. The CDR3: CASSPFQGGGGQPQHF. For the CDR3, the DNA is TGTGCCAGCAGTCCTTTTCAGGGGGGCGGAGGTCAGCCCCAGCATTTT.

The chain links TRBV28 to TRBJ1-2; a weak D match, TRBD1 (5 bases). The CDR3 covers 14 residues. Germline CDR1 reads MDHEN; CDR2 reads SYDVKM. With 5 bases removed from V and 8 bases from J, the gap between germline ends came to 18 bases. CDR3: CASSHGAVSWGYTF. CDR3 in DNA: TGTGCCAGCAGTCATGGGGCAGTCTCTTGGGGCTACACCTTC.

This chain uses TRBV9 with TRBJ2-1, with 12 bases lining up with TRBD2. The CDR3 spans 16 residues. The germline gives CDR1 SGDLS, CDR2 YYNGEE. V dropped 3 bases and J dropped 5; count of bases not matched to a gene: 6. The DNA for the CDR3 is TGTGCCAGCAGCGGTCGACTAGCGGGAGTTAACAATGAGCAGTTCTTC. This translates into CASSGRLAGVNNEQFF. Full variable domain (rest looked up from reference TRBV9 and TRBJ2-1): DSGVTQTPKHLITATGQRVTLRCSPRSGDLSVYWYQQSLDQGLQFLIQYYNGEERAKGNILERFSAQQFPDLHSELNLSSLELGDSALYFCASSGRLAGVNNEQFFGPGTRLTVL.

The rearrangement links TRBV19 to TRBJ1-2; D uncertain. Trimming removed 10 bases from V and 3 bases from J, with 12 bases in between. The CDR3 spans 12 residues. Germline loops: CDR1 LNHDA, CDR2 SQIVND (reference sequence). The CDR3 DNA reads TGTGCCACCCTCTACGCGGACTATGGCTACACCTTC. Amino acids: CATLYADYGYTF. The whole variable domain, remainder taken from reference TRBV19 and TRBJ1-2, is DGGITQSPKYLFRKEGQNVTLSCEQNLNHDAMYWYRQDPGQGLRLIYYSQIVNDFQKGDIAEGYSVSREKKESFPLTVTSAQKNPTAFYLCATLYADYGYTFGSGTRLTVV.

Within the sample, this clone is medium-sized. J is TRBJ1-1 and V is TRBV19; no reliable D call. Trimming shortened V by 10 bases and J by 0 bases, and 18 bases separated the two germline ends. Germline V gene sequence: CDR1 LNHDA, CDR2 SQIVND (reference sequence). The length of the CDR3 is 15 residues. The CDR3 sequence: CATSRGSNMNTEAFF. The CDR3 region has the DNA TGTGCCACTTCGAGAGGGTCAAATATGAACACTGAAGCTTTCTTT.